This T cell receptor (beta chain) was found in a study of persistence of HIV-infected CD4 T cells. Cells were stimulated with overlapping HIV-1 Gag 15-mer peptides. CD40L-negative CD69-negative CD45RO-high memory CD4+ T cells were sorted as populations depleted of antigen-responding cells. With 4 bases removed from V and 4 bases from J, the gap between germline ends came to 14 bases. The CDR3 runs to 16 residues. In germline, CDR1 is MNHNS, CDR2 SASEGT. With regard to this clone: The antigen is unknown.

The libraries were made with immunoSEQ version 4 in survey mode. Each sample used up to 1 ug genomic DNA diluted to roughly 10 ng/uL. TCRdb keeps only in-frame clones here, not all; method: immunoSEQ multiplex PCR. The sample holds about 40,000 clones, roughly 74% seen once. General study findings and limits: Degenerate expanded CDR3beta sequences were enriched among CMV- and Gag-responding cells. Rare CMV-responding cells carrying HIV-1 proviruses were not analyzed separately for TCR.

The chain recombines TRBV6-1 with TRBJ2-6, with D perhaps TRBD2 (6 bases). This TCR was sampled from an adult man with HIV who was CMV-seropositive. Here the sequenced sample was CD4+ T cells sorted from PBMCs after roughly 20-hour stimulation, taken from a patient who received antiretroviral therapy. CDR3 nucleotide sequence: TGTGCCAGCAGTGTGGGGAGGTCGCCCGGGGCCAACGTCCTGACTTTC. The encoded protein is CASSVGRSPGANVLTF.